This TCR beta chain was sequenced for a study of blood T cell repertoires in COVID-19. The wider study: The United States, Italy and Spain were the sources of the acute and convalescent COVID-19 samples. Sources were T cells, B-cell-depleted T cells, or PBMCs; the material itself was cDNA or gDNA.

Germline CDR1 reads SEHNR; CDR2 reads FQNEAQ (reference sequence). Trimming took off 1 base at V and 6 bases at J, with 7 bases between the two ends. The CDR3 loop spans 12 amino acids. Per the study methods: Estimates of nucleated cell counts were drawn from the amplification of reference gene primers. The table came from immunoSEQ multiplex PCR; TCRdb's copy has only in-frame clones and leaves some out. V, J and clone size are taken as reported in that table, and D and trimming were inferred from the DNA itself. The table shows 35,000 to 45,000 clones, with roughly 87% occurring only once. The sequence derives from a man aged 60-69 years with acute or convalescent COVID-19. The source material was peripheral blood. The V call is TRBV7-9, the J call TRBJ2-7; D perhaps matches TRBD2 (5 bases). CDR3 protein: CASSLVRGEQYF. The CDR3 nucleotides read TGTGCCAGCAGCTTAGTACGGGGCGAGCAGTACTTC.